Following are 8 T cell receptor beta chains from one sample sequenced in a study of T cells in Graves' hyperthyroidism and ophthalmopathy. RNA transcripts were the template for amplifying TCR beta CDR3 regions. The HTBI primer set was used in a first-round RT-PCR of the TCR CDR3. One entry per CDR3 protein, called by TCRdb with MiXCR from the multiplex PCR reads. The sample yields around 350,000 distinct CDR3 sequences, about a sixth seen once. The specimen was blood. The receptors derive from a woman aged 18-35 years with Graves' hyperthyroidism that later progressed to Graves' ophthalmopathy.

Many counts were recorded for this clonotype. The chain carries TRBV18 and TRBJ2-3, with D maybe TRBD2 (5 bases). Between the trimmed V and J ends, which lost 1 base and 3 bases, there was a span of 11 bases. This CDR3 spans 15 amino acids. Germline loops: CDR1 KGHSH, CDR2 LQKENI. The CDR3 coding sequence is TGTGCCAGCTCACCACTCTCGGGATGGACAGATACGCAGTATTTT. This encodes CASSPLSGWTDTQYF.

This clonotype was detected many times. The chain links TRBV28 to TRBJ2-1; TRBD1 matches at 9 bases. Trimming took 8 bases from V and 6 from J; bases not matched to a gene: 8. Germline CDR1 and CDR2: MDHEN and SYDVKM. The CDR3 runs to 14 residues. CDR3 protein: CASRIQGAGNEQFF. The CDR3 DNA follows: TGTGCCAGCCGCATACAGGGGGCGGGCAATGAGCAGTTCTTC.

This clonotype was detected many times. V gene TRBV7-9 combines with J gene TRBJ2-7, with 12 bases lining up with TRBD1. Germline CDR1 SEHNR, CDR2 FQNEAQ (reference sequence). V lost 3 bases and J lost 1; bases outside the gene matches: 13. The CDR3 sequence is 19 residues long. The CDR3 DNA is TGTGCCAGCAGCTTCACCGGGACAGGGGGCTCATTACCGTCCTACGAGCAGTACTTC. Translating gives CASSFTGTGGSLPSYEQYF. The full variable domain, in which reference TRBV7-9 and TRBJ2-7 provide the parts outside the CDR3, is DTGVSQNPRHKITKRGQNVTFRCDPISEHNRLYWYRQTLGQGPEFLTYFQNEAQLEKSRLLSDRFSAERPKGSFSTLEIQRTEQGDSAMYLCASSFTGTGGSLPSYEQYFGPGTRLTVT.

The chain links TRBV27 to TRBJ1-3, with D perhaps matching TRBD1 (5 bases). Germline lookup yields CDR1 MNHEY and CDR2 SMNVEV (reference sequence). The CDR3 totals 13 residues. V dropped 8 bases and J dropped 4 bases, with 12 bases sitting between them. CDR3 nucleotides: TGTGCCAGCTTTGGGGGGATAGGAAACACCATATATTTT. Protein product: CASFGGIGNTIYF.

The sample holds many counts of this clonotype. The gene calls are TRBV28 and TRBJ1-5, with unresolved D. This CDR3 has 15 residues. V was cut by 6 bases and J by 4 bases, with 16 bases left in between. The germline gives CDR1 MDHEN, CDR2 SYDVKM. The CDR3 coding sequence is TGTGCCAGCAGCGTGGTCATTCCTAATAATCAGCCCCAGCATTTT. It yields the protein CASSVVIPNNQPQHF.

The sample holds a few counts of this clonotype. V and J are TRBV2 and TRBJ2-4; 10 bases agree with TRBD2. The J segment lost 15 bases and the V segment lost 10 bases, leaving 12 bases of the junction unmatched. Germline V CDR1 and CDR2: SNHLY, FYNNEI. This CDR3 is built from 12 residues. In DNA, the CDR3 is TGTGCCACCATTACGACTTTAGCGGGGGGGTACTTC. Encoded protein: CATITTLAGGYF.

About this clonotype: An end of the junction does not agree with germline; a read error may underlie this. V and J are TRBV5-8 and TRBJ2-7, with a weak D call TRBD1 (5 bases). Germline V gene data show CDR1 as SGHTS and CDR2 as YDEGEE. There are 15 residues in the CDR3. The CDR3 DNA reads TGTGCCAGCAGCTTGGATGAACAGGTCTCCTACGAGCATTACTTC. Protein sequence: CASSLDEQVSYEHYF. The full variable domain, completed using reference TRBV5-8 and TRBJ2-7, is EAGVTQSPTHLIKTRGQQATLRCSPISGHTSVYWYQQALGLGLQFLLWYDEGEERNRGNFPPRFSGRQFPNYSSELNVNALELEDSALYLCASSLDEQVSYEHYFGPGTRLTVT.

The chain joins TRBV27 to TRBJ2-1; TRBD1 matches at 9 bases. Germline-derived CDR1 and CDR2 are MNHEY and SMNVEV (reference sequence). The V gene end was trimmed by 2 bases and the J gene end by 9 bases; junction bases not matched to a gene: 8. The CDR3 is made up of 15 amino acids. CDR3 sequence: CASSLGGTGLSEQFF. CDR3 in DNA: TGTGCCAGCAGTTTAGGTGGGACAGGGCTTAGTGAGCAGTTCTTC.